Each of the 3 T cell receptor beta chains below was sequenced from the same sample in a study of breast tumors, draining lymph nodes, adjacent tissues (dated by TCRdb to 2016 to 2017). The axillary draining lymph nodes of breast cancer patients were the source of the lymph node samples. Library prep was done by multiplex PCR. TCRdb shows the sequencer as Illumina HiSeq 2000. Starting from the raw public reads, TCRdb applied fastp trimming at Q25, assembled clones with MiXCR and retained in-frame beta chains. CDR3 protein duplicates are merged, each entry listing the most common genes and DNA. This sample holds approximately 230,000 distinct CDR3 sequences; less than 40% were observed only once. The ten largest clones take up 3% to 4% of the sample. The sequenced sample was axillary lymph node tissue. The source is a female donor with breast cancer. Some clones in this sample may be carry-over from other donors' samples.

This clonotype was found a few times. A clone one base away is much larger, so this may be a read error. The CDR3 nucleotides read TGTGCCAGCAGCTTAGATGGGACCCCGTACTTC. Translating it yields CASSLDGTPYF. The chain recombines TRBV11-2 with TRBJ2-5, with D perhaps matching TRBD1 or TRBD2 (5 bases each). The CDR3 covers 11 residues. CDR1 and CDR2 (germline): SGHAT, FQNNGV.

This clonotype was found many times. V usage is TRBV18 and J usage is TRBJ1-3; the D is unclear. This CDR3 spans 13 amino acids. V shed 6 bases and J shed 0 bases, with 6 bases lying between them. Germline CDR1 reads KGHSH; CDR2 reads LQKENI. Here the CDR3 DNA reads TGTGCCAGCTCGGCGAACTCTGGAAACACCATATATTTT. It codes for CASSANSGNTIYF.

Many counts were recorded for this clonotype. This chain joins TRBV7-9 and TRBJ2-1; D is unclear. The CDR3 covers 14 residues. The V gene's germline CDR1 is SEHNR and CDR2 FQNEAQ (reference sequence). V lost 4 bases and J lost 3, with 10 bases in between. The DNA for the CDR3 is TGTGCCAGCAGCTCGGTCTACAACTACAATGAGCAGTTCTTC. Its translation: CASSSVYNYNEQFF.